The text below deals with one T cell receptor (beta chain). Antigen specificity is unknown. The study ran its PCR with 60 Vbeta and 13 Jbeta primers. Clones were read by immunoSEQ multiplex PCR, and TCRdb kept only the in-frame ones, dropping some. The sample carries roughly 190,000 clones, 60% to 85% recorded once. These data come from a study of cytomegalovirus exposure and HLA in healthy donors. Whole-study findings and limits: The listing of 150 to 200 TCR beta chains classed them as cytomegalovirus-associated.

What was sequenced was PBMCs. The TCR comes from a woman between 35 and 50 years old in good health and CMV-seronegative.

This CDR3 is CASSPGRGNQPQHF. The DNA of the CDR3 is TGTGCCAGCAGCCCTGGGAGGGGCAATCAGCCCCAGCATTTT. V usage is TRBV7-6 and J usage is TRBJ1-5; D call uncertain. Looked up from germline, CDR1 is SGHVS and CDR2 is FNYEAQ. This CDR3 region has 14 residues. Between the trimmed V and J ends, which lost 5 bases and 2 bases, there was a span of 10 bases.